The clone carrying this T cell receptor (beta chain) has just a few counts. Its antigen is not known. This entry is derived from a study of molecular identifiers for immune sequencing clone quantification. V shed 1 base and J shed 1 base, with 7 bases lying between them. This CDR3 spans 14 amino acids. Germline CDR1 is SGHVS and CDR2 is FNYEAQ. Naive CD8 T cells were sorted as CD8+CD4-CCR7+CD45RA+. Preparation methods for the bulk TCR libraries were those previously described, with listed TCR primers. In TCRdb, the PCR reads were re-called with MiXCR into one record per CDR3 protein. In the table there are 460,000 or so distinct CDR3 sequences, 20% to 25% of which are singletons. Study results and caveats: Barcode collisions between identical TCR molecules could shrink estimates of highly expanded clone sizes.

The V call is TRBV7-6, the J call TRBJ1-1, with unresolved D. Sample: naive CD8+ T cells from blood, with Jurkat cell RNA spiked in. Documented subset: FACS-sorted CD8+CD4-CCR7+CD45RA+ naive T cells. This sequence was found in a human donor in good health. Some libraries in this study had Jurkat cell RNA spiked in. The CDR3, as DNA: TGTGCCAGCAGCTTAGAGAGTCCGAACACTGAAGCTTTCTTT. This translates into CASSLESPNTEAFF.